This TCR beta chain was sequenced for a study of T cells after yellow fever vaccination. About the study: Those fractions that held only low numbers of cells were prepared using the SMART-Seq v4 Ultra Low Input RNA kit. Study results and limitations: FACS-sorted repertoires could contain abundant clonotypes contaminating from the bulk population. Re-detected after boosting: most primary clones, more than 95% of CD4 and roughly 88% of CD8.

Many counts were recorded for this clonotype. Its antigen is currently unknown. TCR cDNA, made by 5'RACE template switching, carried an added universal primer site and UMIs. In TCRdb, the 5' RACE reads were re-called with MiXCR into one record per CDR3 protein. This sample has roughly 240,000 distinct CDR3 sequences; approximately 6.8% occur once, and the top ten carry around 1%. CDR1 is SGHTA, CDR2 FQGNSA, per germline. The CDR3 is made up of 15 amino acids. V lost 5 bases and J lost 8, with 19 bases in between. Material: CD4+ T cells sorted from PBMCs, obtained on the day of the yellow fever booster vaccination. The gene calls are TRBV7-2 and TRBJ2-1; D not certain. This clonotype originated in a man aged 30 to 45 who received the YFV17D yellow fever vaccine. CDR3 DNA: TGTGCCAGCAGCCCAAACTCGGTTTCGGGCTATGAGCAGTTCTTC. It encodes CASSPNSVSGYEQFF.